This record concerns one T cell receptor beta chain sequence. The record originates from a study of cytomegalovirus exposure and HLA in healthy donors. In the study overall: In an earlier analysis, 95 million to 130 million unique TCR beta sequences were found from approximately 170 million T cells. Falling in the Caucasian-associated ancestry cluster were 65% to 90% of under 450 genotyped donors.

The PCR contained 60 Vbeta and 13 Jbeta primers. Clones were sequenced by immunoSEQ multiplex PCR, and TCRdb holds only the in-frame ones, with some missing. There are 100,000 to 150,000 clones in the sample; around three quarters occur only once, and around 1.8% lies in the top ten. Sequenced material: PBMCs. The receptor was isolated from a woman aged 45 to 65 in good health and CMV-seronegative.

This CDR3 is CAFRRDTEAFF. The CDR3 DNA reads as TGTGCCTTTCGGCGGGACACTGAAGCTTTCTTT. This chain connects TRBV5-4 to TRBJ1-1; D unresolved. The V gene's germline CDR1 is SGHNT and CDR2 YYREEE (reference sequence). The CDR3 is made up of 11 amino acids. The V end was cut by 10 bases, the J end by 3 bases, with 10 bases between.